This entry lists 4 T cell receptor beta chains sequenced from one sample in a study of cytomegalovirus exposure and HLA in healthy donors. The PCR made use of 60 Vbeta and 13 Jbeta primers. Generated by immunoSEQ multiplex PCR, the TCRdb table keeps only in-frame clones and is missing some. In the table there are 90,000 to 120,000 clones, about four fifths of which are singletons. The sequencing sample was made of PBMCs. The receptors stem from a man aged 25 to 40 in good health and CMV-seropositive.

The rearrangement uses TRBV14 and TRBJ1-2; possible D gene TRBD1, 5 bases. The CDR3 is made up of 16 amino acids. Trimming stripped 0 bases from V and 6 bases from J, with 17 bases between. Germline loops: CDR1 SGHDN, CDR2 FVKESK. The CDR3 DNA reads as TGTGCCAGCAGCCAAGATGATTGGGGGGAAGGGAATGGCTACACCTTC. This sequence encodes CASSQDDWGEGNGYTF.

The J gene is TRBJ2-1, the V gene TRBV15; D gene unclear. This CDR3 comprises 15 residues. CDR1 is LNHNV, CDR2 YYDKDF, per germline (reference sequence). Trimming cost V 5 bases and J 0 bases, with 11 bases left between them. CDR3 sequence reads: CATSGGRSSYNEQFF. CDR3 nucleotide sequence: TGTGCCACCAGCGGCGGTCGGAGCTCCTACAATGAGCAGTTCTTC. Complete variable domain (other parts from reference TRBV15 and TRBJ2-1): DAMVIQNPRYQVTQFGKPVTLSCSQTLNHNVMYWYQQKSSQAPKLLFHYYDKDFNNEADTPDNFQSRRPNTSFCFLDIRSPGLGDTAMYLCATSGGRSSYNEQFFGPGTRLTVL.

The V and J genes are TRBV4-1 and TRBJ1-3; TRBD1 aligns across 7 bases. Germline CDR1 reads MGHRA; CDR2 reads YSYEKL. V shed 2 bases, J shed 0 bases, and the junction held 7 bases outside the gene matches. CDR3 size: 17 residues. In DNA form, the CDR3 reads TGCGCCAGCAGCCAAACCGGGACAGACCCCTCTGGAAACACCATATATTTT. Amino acid sequence: CASSQTGTDPSGNTIYF.

The V call is TRBV9, the J call TRBJ2-3; D is possibly TRBD1 (6 bases). CDR3 length equals 15 residues. CDR1 is SGDLS and CDR2 is YYNGEE in the germline V gene. Trimming stripped 3 bases from V and 3 bases from J, with 14 bases between. The CDR3 bases are TGTGCCAGCAGCGCGCCGGGACATCAAACAGATACGCAGTATTTT. Encoded protein: CASSAPGHQTDTQYF.